The rows below give T cell receptor beta chains drawn from one sample of a study of blood T cell repertoires in COVID-19. Clones were read by immunoSEQ multiplex PCR, and TCRdb kept only the in-frame ones, dropping some. This sample carries almost 250,000 clones, about 89% of them seen once, and the ten largest clones take 4.1%. The sample consisted of PBMCs or T cells enriched from blood (not recorded which). Source of these receptors: a woman in her 30s who had recovered from COVID-19. The conserved cysteine and the conserved F or W are not part of the CDR3 here. A D gene is named only where the DNA matches it firmly.

J gene: TRBJ2-2
V gene: TRBV6-2/TRBV6-3
D gene: -
CDR3 protein: ASSKPRQNTGELF

J gene: TRBJ2-1
V gene: TRBV6-5
D gene: -
CDR3 protein: ASSYSRPPGDEQF

J gene: TRBJ1-5
V gene: TRBV7-8
D gene: -
CDR3 protein: ASSPTTRPRGNQPQH

J gene: TRBJ1-1
V gene: TRBV30
D gene: TRBD1
CDR3 protein: AWSTGVLGTEAF

J gene: TRBJ1-1
V gene: TRBV27
D gene: TRBD1
CDR3 protein: ASSPYSGTGLVEAF

J gene: TRBJ2-5
V gene: TRBV28
D gene: -
CDR3 protein: ASRGETQY

J gene: TRBJ1-1
V gene: TRBV27
D gene: -
CDR3 protein: ASSNPGTEAF

J gene: TRBJ1-3
V gene: TRBV9
D gene: -
CDR3 protein: ASSPSGGSGNTIY

J gene: TRBJ2-1
V gene: TRBV5-1
D gene: TRBD2
CDR3 protein: ASSLGRGGSGGYNEQF

J gene: TRBJ1-6
V gene: TRBV27
D gene: TRBD1
CDR3 protein: ASSLRQGGNNSPLH

J gene: TRBJ1-5
V gene: TRBV28
D gene: TRBD1
CDR3 protein: ASSPFQDRGPQH

J gene: TRBJ1-2
V gene: TRBV28
D gene: -
CDR3 protein: ASRSPADSSDGYT

J gene: TRBJ1-1
V gene: TRBV3-1/TRBV3-2
D gene: -
CDR3 protein: ASSPRGVGTEAF

J gene: TRBJ2-7
V gene: TRBV6-5
D gene: TRBD1
CDR3 protein: ASSRAGTGYEQY

J gene: TRBJ2-3
V gene: TRBV9
D gene: TRBD2
CDR3 protein: ASSAGTSGSPSTDTQY

J gene: TRBJ2-1
V gene: TRBV5-1
D gene: -
CDR3 protein: ASSLGSTYSGILYNEQF

J gene: TRBJ1-5
V gene: TRBV19
D gene: TRBD1
CDR3 protein: ASSSRVRTGNQPQH

J gene: TRBJ2-5
V gene: TRBV2
D gene: TRBD1
CDR3 protein: ASSEQGVGETQY

J gene: TRBJ1-2
V gene: TRBV4-1
D gene: TRBD1
CDR3 protein: ASSQVWDSAYGYT

J gene: TRBJ2-7
V gene: TRBV20-1
D gene: -
CDR3 protein: SAPPQYEQY

J gene: TRBJ2-1
V gene: TRBV19
D gene: TRBD2
CDR3 protein: ASSPGLSSSYNEQF

J gene: TRBJ2-5
V gene: TRBV2
D gene: TRBD2
CDR3 protein: ASTEDSGRLGTQY

J gene: TRBJ2-1
V gene: TRBV19
D gene: -
CDR3 protein: ASSIRGRQRDEQF

J gene: TRBJ2-1
V gene: TRBV30
D gene: -
CDR3 protein: AWSTGAYNEQF

J gene: TRBJ2-7
V gene: TRBV30
D gene: TRBD2
CDR3 protein: AWSAPGLAGYEQY

J gene: TRBJ1-3
V gene: TRBV18
D gene: -
CDR3 protein: ASSPDTSSGNTIY

J gene: TRBJ1-2
V gene: TRBV5-6
D gene: -
CDR3 protein: ASSLLFGTPPFGYT

J gene: TRBJ1-2
V gene: TRBV2
D gene: TRBD1
CDR3 protein: ASSEAGTGDYGYT

J gene: TRBJ2-1
V gene: TRBV7-3
D gene: TRBD1
CDR3 protein: ASSFTGVDNEQF

J gene: TRBJ1-3
V gene: TRBV19
D gene: -
CDR3 protein: ASSPLSAASSGNTIY

J gene: TRBJ1-2
V gene: TRBV28
D gene: -
CDR3 protein: ASSQRQAYGYT

J gene: TRBJ1-2
V gene: TRBV3-1/TRBV3-2
D gene: TRBD1
CDR3 protein: ASSHRDRVFGSDGYT

J gene: TRBJ1-1
V gene: TRBV4-3
D gene: -
CDR3 protein: ASSGKDGLNTEAF

J gene: TRBJ2-3
V gene: TRBV11-1
D gene: -
CDR3 protein: ASSRGLGAVDTQY

J gene: TRBJ2-3
V gene: TRBV11-2
D gene: TRBD2
CDR3 protein: ASSLVYSSGRGTDTQY

J gene: TRBJ2-2
V gene: TRBV5-5
D gene: -
CDR3 protein: ASSSLTGELF

J gene: TRBJ1-2
V gene: TRBV28
D gene: -
CDR3 protein: ASSFRLSNYGYT